The sequence of this TCR beta chain was determined in a study of shared clonotypes between healthy human individuals. The authors split each subset's genomic DNA evenly across several immunoSEQ plates. Libraries were prepared by immunoSEQ multiplex PCR; TCRdb keeps only in-frame clonotypes and omits some of them. The sample carries 450,000 to 600,000 clones, 79% recorded once. The length of the CDR3 is 15 residues. Germline CDR1 reads MGHDK; CDR2 reads SYGVNS. Losses at the gene ends were 4 bases for V and 2 bases for J; bases not matched to a gene: 5. Unsorted samples drew genomic DNA from some 82 million PBMCs.

Sequencing was done on a sample of PBMCs. The chain uses TRBV25-1 and TRBJ2-5; TRBD1 matches at 9 bases. The clonotype originates from a woman aged 35 to 49 in good health. Some clones in this sample may be carry-over from other donors' samples. The CDR3 sequence: CASSAGQGPQETQYF. The DNA of the CDR3 is TGTGCCAGCAGTGCCGGACAGGGGCCGCAAGAGACCCAGTACTTC.